This T cell receptor (beta chain) was obtained from a study of response to subunit inactivated influenza vaccine. TCRdb re-analysed the RT-PCR reads in MiXCR, keeping a single row per CDR3 protein. The table records more than 450,000 distinct CDR3 sequences, approximately 10% of them present only once. The V gene lost 5 bases and the J gene lost 9 bases, with 18 bases spanning the gap. Germline lookup yields CDR1 SGHVS and CDR2 FQNEAQ. CDR3 length equals 14 residues. Study results and limitations: Seasonal influenza vaccination, on each occasion, was suggested by the authors to recruit few new T cells.

This clonotype was counted a few times. What it binds is not known. This sequence was found in a man aged 45-60 years who received an inactivated influenza vaccine. The chain links TRBV7-8 to TRBJ2-3; perhaps D is TRBD1 or TRBD2 (5 bases each). The sample here was PBMCs from blood, taken on the day of vaccination. In nucleotides, the CDR3 is TGTGCCAGCAGCCGTGACACCCCCGAGGGGACGCAGTATTTT. It codes for CASSRDTPEGTQYF.